These 23 T cell receptor beta chains were sequenced from one sample in a study of cytomegalovirus exposure and HLA in healthy donors. PCR used 60 Vbeta primers and 13 Jbeta primers. Some clones are missing from TCRdb's copy, which holds only in-frame ones; the method was immunoSEQ multiplex PCR. The sample holds roughly 190,000 clones, almost 75% seen once. The specimen was PBMCs. Every receptor here comes from a woman in her thirties in good health and CMV-seropositive.

The table lists this clone with a count of one. This CDR3 is CASSGPGQINYEQYF. CDR3 sequence (DNA): TGTGCCAGCAGTGGACCGGGACAGATAAACTACGAGCAGTACTTC. V gene TRBV5-4 combines with J gene TRBJ2-7; 7 nucleotides line up with TRBD1. CDR3 length: 15 residues. V shed 5 bases and J 3 bases; nucleotides not matched to a gene: 11. In germline, CDR1 is SGHNT, CDR2 YYREEE (reference sequence).

This chain links TRBV2 with TRBJ2-5, with D perhaps TRBD1 (5 bases). With the DNA end fitting TRBJ2-7 better, the J assignment may be wrong. Germline values: CDR1 SNHLY, CDR2 FYNNEI. This CDR3 spans 13 amino acids. The DNA for the CDR3 is TGTGCCAGCATCGTGGGGCCGCAGGACGAGCAGTACTTC. It translates to CASIVGPQDEQYF.

In DNA form, the CDR3 reads TGTGCCAGCAGCCCTCGGACAGGGGGCTACGAGCAGTACTTC. It codes for CASSPRTGGYEQYF. The rearrangement uses TRBV9 and TRBJ2-7; the match to TRBD1 covers 10 bases. The CDR3 consists of 14 residues. Germline CDR1 and CDR2: SGDLS and YYNGEE. Trimming took 4 bases from V and 3 from J; bases not matched to a gene: 4. The full variable domain, in which reference TRBV9 and TRBJ2-7 provide the parts outside the CDR3, is DSGVTQTPKHLITATGQRVTLRCSPRSGDLSVYWYQQSLDQGLQFLIQYYNGEERAKGNILERFSAQQFPDLHSELNLSSLELGDSALYFCASSPRTGGYEQYFGPGTRLTVT.

A remark on this clone: Within the sample, other DNA sequences also encode this same CDR3. V usage is TRBV5-1 and J usage is TRBJ2-2; D might be TRBD2 (6 bases). The germline CDR1 and CDR2 sequences are SGHRS and YFSETQ. CDR3 length: 14 residues. V lost 0 bases to trimming and J lost 8 bases, with 11 bases between them. The CDR3 is CASSLAGGYGELFF. The CDR3, as DNA: TGCGCCAGCAGCTTGGCCGGAGGGTATGGGGAGCTGTTTTTT. Full variable domain (missing parts from reference TRBV5-1 and TRBJ2-2): KAGVTQTPRYLIKTRGQQVTLSCSPISGHRSVSWYQQTPGQGLQFLFEYFSETQRNKGNFPGRFSGRQFSNSRSEMNVSTLELGDSALYLCASSLAGGYGELFFGEGSRLTVL.

The chain joins TRBV4-1 to TRBJ2-1; TRBD2 agrees at 15 bases. CDR3 length equals 17 residues. Looked up from germline, CDR1 is MGHRA and CDR2 is YSYEKL. J lost 7 bases, V lost 3 bases, and 7 bases had no gene match. CDR3: CASSQSPGTSGRNEQFF. The CDR3 region has the DNA TGCGCCAGCAGCCAGTCACCCGGGACTAGCGGGAGGAATGAGCAGTTCTTC.

The V and J genes are TRBV19 and TRBJ2-1; TRBD2 might be the D (7 bases). Germline assignment: CDR1 LNHDA and CDR2 SQIVND (reference sequence). Trimming removed 3 bases at V and 8 bases at J, with 11 bases between. The CDR3 covers 13 residues. CDR3 protein: CASSIWGGDEQFF. The DNA of the CDR3 is TGTGCCAGTAGTATTTGGGGGGGCGATGAGCAGTTCTTC.

The rearrangement links TRBV5-1 to TRBJ1-1; weak D call: TRBD1 (6 bases). Trimming pared 7 bases from V and 1 base from J, leaving 11 bases between. This CDR3 spans 13 amino acids. The germline V gene encodes CDR1 SGHRS and CDR2 YFSETQ. The CDR3, as DNA: TGCGCCAGCTACACGACAGGGAACACTGAAGCTTTCTTT. This encodes CASYTTGNTEAFF.

In nucleotides, the CDR3 is TGTGCCAGCACCCAGGGGGCGGGGACCTACTCCTACAATGAGCAGTTCTTC. It encodes CASTQGAGTYSYNEQFF. J is TRBJ2-1 and V is TRBV5-6, with TRBD1 identical over 8 bases. The CDR3 is 17 residues long. Germline V CDR1 and CDR2: SGHDT, YYEEEE. V lost 6 bases and J lost 0; bases outside the gene matches: 11.

The table lists this clone with a few counts. The gene calls are TRBV7-9 and TRBJ2-1, with 16 nucleotides matching TRBD2. CDR3 size: 14 residues. CDR1 is SEHNR and CDR2 is FQNEAQ in the germline V gene (reference sequence). CDR3 nucleotide sequence: TGTTCCACCGGGACTAGCGGGAGGGGCAATGAGCAGTTCTTC. It is translated as CSTGTSGRGNEQFF.

The rearrangement links TRBV7-6 to TRBJ2-2, with 16 bases lining up with TRBD2. The germline V gene encodes CDR1 SGHVS and CDR2 FNYEAQ. The junction had 12 bases not matched to a gene; V was cut back by 4 bases and J by 4 bases. The CDR3 is 20 amino acids. As DNA, the CDR3 is TGTGCCAGCAGCTCTTCGGGGGGACTAGCGGGAGGGCCAGGCACCGGGGAGCTGTTTTTT. Protein product: CASSSSGGLAGGPGTGELFF.

This sequence joins TRBV4-1 and TRBJ2-5, with 9 positions matching TRBD2. V gave up 4 bases and J gave up 2 bases; unmatched junction bases: 14. The CDR3 is made up of 18 amino acids. Germline CDR1 is MGHRA and CDR2 is YSYEKL. CDR3 DNA: TGCGCCAGCAGCCTTTTTATGGTAGCTAGCGGGGTACAAGAGACCCAGTACTTC. Translation gives CASSLFMVASGVQETQYF.

V usage is TRBV14 and J usage is TRBJ2-7; D unresolved. With 5 bases removed from V and 1 base from J, the gap between germline ends came to 12 bases. The CDR3 contains 14 residues. Germline V lookup: CDR1 SGHDN, CDR2 FVKESK. CDR3 region: CASSFAPTSYEQYF. CDR3 coding DNA: TGTGCCAGCAGCTTCGCTCCGACTTCCTACGAGCAGTACTTC.

This clone occurred once. The chain carries TRBV11-2 and TRBJ2-4; tentative D call: TRBD1 (7 bases). V was shortened by 5 bases and J by 0 bases, with 14 bases between the two germline ends. The CDR3 consists of 16 residues. Per germline, CDR1 SGHAT and CDR2 FQNNGV. CDR3: CASSPNRGLAKNIQYF. Written as DNA, the CDR3 is TGTGCCAGCAGCCCAAACAGGGGACTAGCCAAAAACATTCAGTACTTC.

The chain is built from TRBV5-6 and TRBJ2-3; TRBD2 matches at 11 bases. This CDR3 is 17 amino acids long. Germline lookup yields CDR1 SGHDT and CDR2 YYEEEE. V gave up 0 bases and J gave up 2 bases; unmatched junction bases: 5. This chain's CDR3 is CASSLGTSGRVTDTQYF. CDR3 nucleotides: TGTGCCAGCAGCTTGGGTACTAGCGGGAGAGTCACAGATACGCAGTATTTT.

This clone has only a few counts. V and J are TRBV4-2 and TRBJ1-2; D is uncertain. CDR3 length equals 16 residues. CDR1 and CDR2 (germline): LGHNA, YNFKEQ. Trimming removed 1 base at V and 2 bases at J, with 14 bases between. Written as DNA, the CDR3 is TGTGCCAGCAGCCAAGTTGGAGGAGACATAAACTATGGCTACACCTTC. It codes for CASSQVGGDINYGYTF.

This clone showed up just a few times. The chain recombines TRBV7-2 with TRBJ2-5, with TRBD2 as a possible D gene (6 bases). The V end lost 4 bases, the J end lost 5 bases, and 20 bases lay between the germline ends. From germline, CDR1 is SGHTA and CDR2 FQGNSA. CDR3 length equals 16 residues. Here the CDR3 DNA reads TGTGCCAGCAGCTCTGCCTTACTAGCCAGAGGGGAGACCCAGTACTTC. Translated: CASSSALLARGETQYF.

In this sample, this clone turned up a few times. The CDR3 sequence is CASSPSGTSGFSYEQYF. The CDR3 DNA reads as TGTGCCAGCAGTCCATCCGGGACTAGCGGTTTCTCCTACGAGCAGTACTTC. This chain links TRBV28 with TRBJ2-7; 11 bases match TRBD2. With V trimmed by 5 bases and J by 0 bases, 9 bases remained unmatched. CDR1 and CDR2 from the germline V gene are MDHEN and SYDVKM. The CDR3 spans 17 residues.

The chain is built from TRBV20-1 and TRBJ2-1; D ambiguous. CDR3 length: 11 residues. Germline CDR1 DFQATT, CDR2 SNEGSKA (reference sequence). With 1 base removed from V and 6 bases from J, the gap between germline ends came to 4 bases. The CDR3 DNA sequence: TGCAGTGCTAGAGCCTCCAATGAGCAGTTCTTC. Protein: CSARASNEQFF.

V usage is TRBV4-2 and J usage is TRBJ2-1; 7 bases match TRBD2. Germline values: CDR1 LGHNA, CDR2 YNFKEQ. The CDR3 is 15 residues long. Germline trimming cut 7 bases from V and 8 bases from J; bases unmatched to any gene: 14. CDR3 DNA sequence: TGTGCCAGCACCCCCCTGGCGGGAGACATGGATGAGCAGTTCTTC. Its protein product is CASTPLAGDMDEQFF.

The CDR3 reads CASSSLGGPIGYTF. In DNA, the CDR3 is TGTGCCAGCAGCTCCCTGGGGGGGCCTATTGGCTACACCTTC. This chain joins TRBV9 and TRBJ1-2; TRBD1 might be the D (6 bases). CDR1 and CDR2 (germline): SGDLS, YYNGEE. This CDR3 region has 14 residues. Trimming removed 4 bases from V and 7 bases from J, with 17 bases in between.

The table lists this clone with a count of one. The junction departs from germline at one end; a sequencing error may be responsible. V is TRBV20-1 and J is TRBJ2-7; D remains unclear. The germline gives CDR1 DFQATT, CDR2 SNEGSKA (reference sequence). CDR3 length: 11 residues. The DNA of the CDR3 is TGCAGTGCTAGGACACCCTATGAGCAGTACTTC. Translation: CSARTPYEQYF.

This sequence joins TRBV7-2 and TRBJ2-3, with 12 bases matching TRBD2. This CDR3 is 17 amino acids long. Germline trimming cut 3 bases from V and 3 bases from J; bases unmatched to any gene: 7. Germline values: CDR1 SGHTA, CDR2 FQGNSA. In DNA form, the CDR3 reads TGTGCCAGCAGCTTCCCCGTACTAGCGGGAGGTACAGATACGCAGTATTTT. This encodes CASSFPVLAGGTDTQYF. The variable domain in full, completed from reference TRBV7-2 and TRBJ2-3, reads GAGVSQSPSNKVTEKGKDVELRCDPISGHTALYWYRQSLGQGLEFLIYFQGNSAPDKSGLPSDRFSAERTGGSVSTLTIQRTQQEDSAVYLCASSFPVLAGGTDTQYFGPGTRLTVL.

This clone was recorded a few times. The V call is TRBV27, the J call TRBJ1-2; TRBD1 might be the D (5 bases). This CDR3 has 15 amino acids. Trimming removed 3 bases at V and 4 bases at J, with 15 bases between. Germline CDR1 is MNHEY and CDR2 is SMNVEV (reference sequence). The DNA for the CDR3 is TGTGCCAGCAGTTTCCAACCGAAGGGGATCTATGGCTACACCTTC. It yields the protein CASSFQPKGIYGYTF.